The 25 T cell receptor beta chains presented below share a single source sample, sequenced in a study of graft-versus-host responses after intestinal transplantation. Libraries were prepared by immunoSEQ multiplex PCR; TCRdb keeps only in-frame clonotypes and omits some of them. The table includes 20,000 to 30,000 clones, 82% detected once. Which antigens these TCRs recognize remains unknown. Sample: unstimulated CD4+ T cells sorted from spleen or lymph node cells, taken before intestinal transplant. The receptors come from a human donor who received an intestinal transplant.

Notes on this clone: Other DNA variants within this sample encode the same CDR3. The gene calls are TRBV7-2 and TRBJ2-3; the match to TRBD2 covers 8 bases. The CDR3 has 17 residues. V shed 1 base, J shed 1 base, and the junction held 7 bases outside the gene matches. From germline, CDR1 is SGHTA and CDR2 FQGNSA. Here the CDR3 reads CASSLGGGRGGTDTQYF. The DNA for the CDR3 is TGTGCCAGCAGCTTAGGCGGGGGGAGGGGAGGCACAGATACGCAGTATTTT.

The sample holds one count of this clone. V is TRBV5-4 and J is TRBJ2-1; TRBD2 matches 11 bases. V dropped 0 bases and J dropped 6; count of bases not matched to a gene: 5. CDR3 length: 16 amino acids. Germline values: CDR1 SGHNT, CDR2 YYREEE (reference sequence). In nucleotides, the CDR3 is TGTGCCAGCAGCTTGGGTCCGACTAGCGGGGTCAATGAGCAGTTCTTC. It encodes CASSLGPTSGVNEQFF. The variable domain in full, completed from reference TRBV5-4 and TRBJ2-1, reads ETGVTQSPTHLIKTRGQQVTLRCSSQSGHNTVSWYQQALGQGPQFIFQYYREEENGRGNFPPRFSGLQFPNYSSELNVNALELDDSALYLCASSLGPTSGVNEQFFGPGTRLTVL.

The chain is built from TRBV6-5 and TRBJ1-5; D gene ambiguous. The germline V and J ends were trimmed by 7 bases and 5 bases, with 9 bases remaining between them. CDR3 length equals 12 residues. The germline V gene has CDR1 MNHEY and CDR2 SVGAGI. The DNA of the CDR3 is TGTGCCAGCAATGCCGCCTATCAGCCCCAGCATTTT. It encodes CASNAAYQPQHF.

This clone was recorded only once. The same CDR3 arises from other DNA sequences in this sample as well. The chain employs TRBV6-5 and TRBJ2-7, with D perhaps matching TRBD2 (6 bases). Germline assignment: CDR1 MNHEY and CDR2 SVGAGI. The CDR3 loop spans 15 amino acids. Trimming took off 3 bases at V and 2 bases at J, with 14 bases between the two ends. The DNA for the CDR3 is TGTGCCAGCAGTTATGGTGGGCCGGGAGCCTACGAGCAGTACTTC. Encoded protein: CASSYGGPGAYEQYF.

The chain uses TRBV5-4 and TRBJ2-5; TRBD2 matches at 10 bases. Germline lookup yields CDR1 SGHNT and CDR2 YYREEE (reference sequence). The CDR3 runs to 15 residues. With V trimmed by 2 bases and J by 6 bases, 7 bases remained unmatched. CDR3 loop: CASSFQAGGPQTQYF. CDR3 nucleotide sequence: TGTGCCAGCAGCTTCCAAGCGGGAGGGCCACAGACCCAGTACTTC.

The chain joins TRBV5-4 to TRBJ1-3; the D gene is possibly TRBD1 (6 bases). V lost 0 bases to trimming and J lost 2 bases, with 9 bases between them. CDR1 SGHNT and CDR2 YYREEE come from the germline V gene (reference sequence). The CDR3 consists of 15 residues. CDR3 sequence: CASSLGHRAGNTIYF. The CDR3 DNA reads TGTGCCAGCAGCTTGGGGCACAGGGCTGGAAACACCATATATTTT.

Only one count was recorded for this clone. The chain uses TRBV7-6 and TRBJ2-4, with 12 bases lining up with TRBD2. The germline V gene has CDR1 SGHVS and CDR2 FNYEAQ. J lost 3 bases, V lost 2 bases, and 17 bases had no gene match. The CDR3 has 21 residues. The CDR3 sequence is CASSLRGGETSGSAGKNIQYF. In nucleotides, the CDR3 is TGTGCCAGCAGCTTACGAGGGGGCGAGACTAGCGGGAGTGCGGGCAAAAACATTCAGTACTTC.

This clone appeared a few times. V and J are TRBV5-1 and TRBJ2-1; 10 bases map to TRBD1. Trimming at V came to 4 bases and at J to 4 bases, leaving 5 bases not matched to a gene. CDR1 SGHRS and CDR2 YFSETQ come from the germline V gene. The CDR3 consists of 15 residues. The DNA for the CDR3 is TGCGCCAGCAGCCATTCGGGACAGGGGTACAATGAGCAGTTCTTC. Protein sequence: CASSHSGQGYNEQFF.

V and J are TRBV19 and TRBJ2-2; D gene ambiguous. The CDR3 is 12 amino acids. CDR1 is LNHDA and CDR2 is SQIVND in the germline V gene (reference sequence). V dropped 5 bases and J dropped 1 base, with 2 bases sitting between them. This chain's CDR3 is CASSQNTGELFF. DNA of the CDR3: TGTGCCAGTAGTCAGAACACCGGGGAGCTGTTTTTT.

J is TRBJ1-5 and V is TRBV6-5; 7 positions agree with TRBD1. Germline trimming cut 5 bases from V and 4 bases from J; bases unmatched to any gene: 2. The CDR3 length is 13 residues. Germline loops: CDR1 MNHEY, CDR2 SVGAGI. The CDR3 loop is CASSDRENQPQHF. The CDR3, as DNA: TGTGCCAGCAGTGACAGGGAAAATCAGCCCCAGCATTTT.

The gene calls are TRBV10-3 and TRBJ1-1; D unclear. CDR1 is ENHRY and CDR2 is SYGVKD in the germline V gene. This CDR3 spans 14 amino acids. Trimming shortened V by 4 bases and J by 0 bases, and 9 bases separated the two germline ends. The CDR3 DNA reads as TGTGCCATCAGTGTAGACACCCTGAACACTGAAGCTTTCTTT. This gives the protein CAISVDTLNTEAFF.

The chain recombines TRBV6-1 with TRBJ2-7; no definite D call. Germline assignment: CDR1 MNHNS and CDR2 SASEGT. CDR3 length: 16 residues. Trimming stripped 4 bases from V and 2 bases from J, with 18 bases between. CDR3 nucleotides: TGTGCCAGCAGTGTTTCTGGATTGGATGTTGCCTACGAGCAGTACTTC. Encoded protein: CASSVSGLDVAYEQYF.

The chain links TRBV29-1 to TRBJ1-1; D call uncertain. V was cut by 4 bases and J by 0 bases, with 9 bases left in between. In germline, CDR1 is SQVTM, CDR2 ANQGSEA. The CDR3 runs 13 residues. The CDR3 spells CSVVGDMNTEAFF. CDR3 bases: TGCAGCGTTGTGGGAGACATGAACACTGAAGCTTTCTTT.

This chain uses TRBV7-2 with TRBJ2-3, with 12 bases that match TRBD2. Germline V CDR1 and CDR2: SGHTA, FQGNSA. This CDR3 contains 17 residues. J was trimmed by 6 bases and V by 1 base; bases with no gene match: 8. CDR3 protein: CASSLEGLAGGGDTQYF. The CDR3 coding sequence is TGTGCCAGCAGCTTAGAAGGTCTAGCGGGAGGGGGTGATACGCAGTATTTT.

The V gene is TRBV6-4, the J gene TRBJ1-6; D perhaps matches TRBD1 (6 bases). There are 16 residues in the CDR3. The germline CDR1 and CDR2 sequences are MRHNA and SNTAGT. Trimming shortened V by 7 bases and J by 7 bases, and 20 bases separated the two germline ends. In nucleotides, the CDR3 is TGTGCCAGCATACCACTCACAGGGTTTGGGAATTCACCCCTCCACTTT. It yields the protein CASIPLTGFGNSPLHF.

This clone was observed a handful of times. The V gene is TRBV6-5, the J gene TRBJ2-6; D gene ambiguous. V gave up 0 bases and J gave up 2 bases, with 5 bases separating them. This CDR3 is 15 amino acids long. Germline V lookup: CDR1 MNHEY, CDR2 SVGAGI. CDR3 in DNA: TGTGCCAGCAGTTACTCGGGGACTGGGGCCAACGTCCTGACTTTC. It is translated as CASSYSGTGANVLTF.

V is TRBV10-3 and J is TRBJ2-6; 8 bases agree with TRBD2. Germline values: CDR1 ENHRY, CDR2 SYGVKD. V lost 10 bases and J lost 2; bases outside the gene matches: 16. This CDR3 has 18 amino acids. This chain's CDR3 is CATLGAGGYKAGANVLTF. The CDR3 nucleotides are TGTGCCACCCTGGGGGCGGGGGGATACAAGGCTGGGGCCAACGTCCTGACTTTC.

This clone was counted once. The CDR3 sequence is CASSVGQGAGNTIYF. The CDR3 DNA reads as TGTGCCAGCAGCGTAGGGCAGGGGGCTGGAAACACCATATATTTT. This chain joins TRBV9 and TRBJ1-3, with TRBD1 matching over 7 bases. Germline CDR1 SGDLS, CDR2 YYNGEE. The CDR3 has 15 amino acids. J lost 2 bases, V lost 0 bases, and 2 bases had no gene match.

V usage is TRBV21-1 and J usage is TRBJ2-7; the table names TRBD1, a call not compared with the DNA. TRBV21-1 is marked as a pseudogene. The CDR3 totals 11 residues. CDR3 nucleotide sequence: TGTGCCAGCAGGGACACCTACGAGCAGTACTTC. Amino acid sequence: CASRDTYEQYF.

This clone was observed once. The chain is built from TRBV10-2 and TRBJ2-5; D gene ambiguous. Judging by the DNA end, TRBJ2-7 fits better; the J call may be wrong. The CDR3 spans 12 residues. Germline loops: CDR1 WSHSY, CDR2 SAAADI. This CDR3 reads CASSDRYYEQYF. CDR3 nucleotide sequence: TGCGCCAGCAGTGACAGATACTACGAGCAGTACTTC.

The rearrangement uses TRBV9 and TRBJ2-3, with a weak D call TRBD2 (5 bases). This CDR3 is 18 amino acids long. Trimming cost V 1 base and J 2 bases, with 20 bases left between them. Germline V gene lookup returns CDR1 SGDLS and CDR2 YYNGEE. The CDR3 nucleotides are TGTGCCAGCAGCGTAAAACCACAAGGCGGGTGGGTCACAGATACGCAGTATTTT. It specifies CASSVKPQGGWVTDTQYF.

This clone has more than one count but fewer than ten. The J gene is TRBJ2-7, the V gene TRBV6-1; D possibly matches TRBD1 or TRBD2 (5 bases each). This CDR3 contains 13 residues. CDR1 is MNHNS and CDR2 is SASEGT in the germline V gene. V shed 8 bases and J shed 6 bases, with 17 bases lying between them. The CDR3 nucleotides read TGTGCCAGCCTCGGGGCAGGGAATGGCGAGCAGTACTTC. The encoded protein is CASLGAGNGEQYF.

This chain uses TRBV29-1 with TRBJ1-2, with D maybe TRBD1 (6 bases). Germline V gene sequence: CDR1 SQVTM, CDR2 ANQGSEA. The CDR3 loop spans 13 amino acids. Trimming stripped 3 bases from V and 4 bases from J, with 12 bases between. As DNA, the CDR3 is TGCAGCGTTGATCGGGGGCGCGCCTATGGCTACACCTTC. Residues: CSVDRGRAYGYTF.

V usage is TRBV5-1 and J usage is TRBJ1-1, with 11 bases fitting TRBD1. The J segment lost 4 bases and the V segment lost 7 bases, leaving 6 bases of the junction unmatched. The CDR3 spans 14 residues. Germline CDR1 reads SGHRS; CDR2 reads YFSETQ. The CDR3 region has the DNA TGCGCCAGCGAGTCCGGGACAGGGGGCACTGAAGCTTTCTTT. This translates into CASESGTGGTEAFF. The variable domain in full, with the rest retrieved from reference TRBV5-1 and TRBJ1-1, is KAGVTQTPRYLIKTRGQQVTLSCSPISGHRSVSWYQQTPGQGLQFLFEYFSETQRNKGNFPGRFSGRQFSNSRSEMNVSTLELGDSALYLCASESGTGGTEAFFGQGTRLTVV.

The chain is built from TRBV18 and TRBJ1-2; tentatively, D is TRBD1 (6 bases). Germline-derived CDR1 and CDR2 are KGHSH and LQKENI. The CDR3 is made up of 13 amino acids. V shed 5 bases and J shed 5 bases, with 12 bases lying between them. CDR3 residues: CASSETGLYGYTF. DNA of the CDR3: TGTGCCAGCTCAGAGACAGGTCTTTATGGCTACACCTTC.